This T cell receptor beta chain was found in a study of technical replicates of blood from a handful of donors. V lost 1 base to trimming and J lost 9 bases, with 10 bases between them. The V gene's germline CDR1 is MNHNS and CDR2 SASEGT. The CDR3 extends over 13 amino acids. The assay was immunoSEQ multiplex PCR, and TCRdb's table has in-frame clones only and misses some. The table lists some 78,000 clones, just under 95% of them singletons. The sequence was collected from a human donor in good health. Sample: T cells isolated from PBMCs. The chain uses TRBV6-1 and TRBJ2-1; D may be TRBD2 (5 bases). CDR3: CASSEGTDFEQFF. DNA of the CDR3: TGTGCCAGCAGTGAAGGGACTGATTTTGAGCAGTTCTTC.